A selection of T cell receptor beta chains follows, all from one sample in a study of monozygotic twins with inflammatory bowel disease. TCRdb reprocessed the 5' RACE reads and reports one entry per CDR3 protein, with no DNA. The data show roughly 160,000 distinct CDR3 sequences, and the top ten clones hold 6% to 9.5%. The sample comprised blood. The receptors come from a human donor with ulcerative colitis or Crohn's disease, or a healthy co-twin of an affected twin (not recorded which). The CDR3 runs from the conserved cysteine through the conserved F or W.

v_call	j_call	cdr3_aa
TRBV25-1	TRBJ2-1	CASSEELARNEQFF
TRBV27	TRBJ1-6	CASSAPGQGAYNSPLHF
TRBV7-9	TRBJ1-1	CASSLDEIEAFF
TRBV5-5	TRBJ1-5	CASSLLIDSSNQPQHF
TRBV27	TRBJ1-1	CASSYRDSGEAFF
TRBV19	TRBJ2-7	CASSPRGTREQYF
TRBV20-1	TRBJ2-7	CSASGTSGVGIYEQYF
TRBV11-2	TRBJ1-1	CASSRSEMNTEAFF
TRBV10-3	TRBJ1-1	CAISEYGGNTEAFF
TRBV25-1	TRBJ2-4	CASSGGTGLARNIQYF
TRBV10-1	TRBJ1-2	CASSADGLYGYTF
TRBV20-1	TRBJ1-2	CSARGGRSYTF
TRBV5-6	TRBJ1-2	CASSLFGAGYGYTF
TRBV7-2	TRBJ2-4	CASSASSGGLGNIQYF
TRBV6-1	TRBJ1-4	CASAELTGDSPTNEKLFF
TRBV5-6	TRBJ2-7	CASSLGPGSYEQYF
TRBV6-1	TRBJ2-3	CASRGTSGGTDTQYF
TRBV7-9	TRBJ1-4	CASSFTNEKLFF
TRBV5-4	TRBJ1-6	CASSRGQGKNSPLHF
TRBV19	TRBJ2-7	CASSGGLAAYEQYF
TRBV5-1	TRBJ2-7	CASSLGRETYEQYF
TRBV10-3	TRBJ2-2	CAISDLAGVAGELFF
TRBV6-1	TRBJ2-7	CASRAGSYEQYF
TRBV18	TRBJ2-3	CASTPLASTDTQYF
TRBV27	TRBJ2-1	CASSFTPSAGNEQFF
TRBV7-9	TRBJ2-1	CASSLSFGSYNEQFF
TRBV5-1	TRBJ2-5	CASSLNGGETQDF
TRBV30	TRBJ2-2	CAWKGTGELFF
TRBV3-1	TRBJ2-1	CASSPPPALAGWSSYNEQFF
TRBV27	TRBJ1-6	CASSLRVKGSDNSPLHF
TRBV4-3	TRBJ1-1	CASSQNRAGNTEAFF
TRBV7-2	TRBJ2-7	CASSLSPSGIYEQYF
TRBV5-1	TRBJ1-3	CASSPNELSGNTIYF
TRBV28	TRBJ2-1	CASSLAKGLAGFEQFF
TRBV4-2	TRBJ2-7	CASSQNRQGTYEQYF
TRBV10-3	TRBJ1-2	CAISDYGTDHTNYGYTF
TRBV12-3/TRBV12-4	TRBJ2-5	CASSLLAGAGGAQYF
TRBV14	TRBJ1-3	CASSLFSGNTIYF
TRBV7-9	TRBJ2-3	CASSPPLQSTDTQYF
TRBV12-3/TRBV12-4	TRBJ2-5	CASRQSGPRGGRETQYF
TRBV7-9	TRBJ2-7	CASSWDSGSYEQYF
TRBV28	TRBJ2-2	CASSRTFNTGELFF